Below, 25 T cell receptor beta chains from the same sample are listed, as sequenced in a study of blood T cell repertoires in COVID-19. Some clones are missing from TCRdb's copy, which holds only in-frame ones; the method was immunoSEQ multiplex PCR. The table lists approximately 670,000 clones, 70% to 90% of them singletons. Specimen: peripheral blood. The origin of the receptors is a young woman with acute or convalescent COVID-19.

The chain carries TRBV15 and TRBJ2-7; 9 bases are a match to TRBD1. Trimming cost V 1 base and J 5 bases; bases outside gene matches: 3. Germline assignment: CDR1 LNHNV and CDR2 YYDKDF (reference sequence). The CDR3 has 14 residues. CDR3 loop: CATSRGQGVDEQYF. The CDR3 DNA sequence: TGTGCCACCAGCAGAGGACAGGGGGTAGACGAGCAGTACTTC.

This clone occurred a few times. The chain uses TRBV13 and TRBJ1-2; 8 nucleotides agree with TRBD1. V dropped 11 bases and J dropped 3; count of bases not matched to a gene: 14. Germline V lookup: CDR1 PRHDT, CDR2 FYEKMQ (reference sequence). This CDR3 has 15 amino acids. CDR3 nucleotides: TGTGCCTGCATCCCCCCAGGGGGCTCCCACTATGGCTACACCTTC. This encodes CACIPPGGSHYGYTF.

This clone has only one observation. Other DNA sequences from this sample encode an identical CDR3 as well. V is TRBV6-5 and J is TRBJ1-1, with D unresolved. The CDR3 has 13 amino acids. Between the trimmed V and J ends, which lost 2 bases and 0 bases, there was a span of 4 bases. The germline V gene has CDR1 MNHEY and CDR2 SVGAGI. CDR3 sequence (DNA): TGTGCCAGCAGTTACACTGTGAACACTGAAGCTTTCTTT. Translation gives CASSYTVNTEAFF.

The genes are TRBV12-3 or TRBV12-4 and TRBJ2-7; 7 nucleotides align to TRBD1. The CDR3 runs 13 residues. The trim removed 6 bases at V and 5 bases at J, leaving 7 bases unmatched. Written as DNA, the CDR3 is TGTGCCAGCAGCTACAGGGGTCTAAACGAGCAGTACTTC. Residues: CASSYRGLNEQYF.

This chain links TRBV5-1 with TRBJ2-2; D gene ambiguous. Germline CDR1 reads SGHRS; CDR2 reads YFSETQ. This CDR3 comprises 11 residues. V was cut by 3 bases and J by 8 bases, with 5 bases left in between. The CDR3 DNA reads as TGCGCCAGCAGCTCGCGTGGGGAGCTGTTTTTT. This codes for CASSSRGELFF.

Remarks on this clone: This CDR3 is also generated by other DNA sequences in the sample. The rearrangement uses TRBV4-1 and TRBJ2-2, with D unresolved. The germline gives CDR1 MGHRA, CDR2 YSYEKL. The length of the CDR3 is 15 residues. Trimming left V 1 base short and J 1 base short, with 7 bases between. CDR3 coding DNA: TGCGCCAGCAGCCAAGGGAGAGGGAACACCGGGGAGCTGTTTTTT. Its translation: CASSQGRGNTGELFF.

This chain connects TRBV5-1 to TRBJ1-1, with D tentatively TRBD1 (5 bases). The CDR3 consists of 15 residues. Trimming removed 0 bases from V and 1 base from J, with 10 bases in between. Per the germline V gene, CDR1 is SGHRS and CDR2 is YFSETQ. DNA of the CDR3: TGCGCCAGCAGCTTGGTGCAGGGAAAGAACACTGAAGCTTTCTTT. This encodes CASSLVQGKNTEAFF.

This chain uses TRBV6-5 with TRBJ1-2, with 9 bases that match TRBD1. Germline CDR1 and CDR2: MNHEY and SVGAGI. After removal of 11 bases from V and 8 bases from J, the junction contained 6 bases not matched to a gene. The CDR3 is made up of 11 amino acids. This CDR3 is CASGTGRGYTF. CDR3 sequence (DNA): TGTGCCTCTGGGACAGGGCGCGGCTACACCTTC.

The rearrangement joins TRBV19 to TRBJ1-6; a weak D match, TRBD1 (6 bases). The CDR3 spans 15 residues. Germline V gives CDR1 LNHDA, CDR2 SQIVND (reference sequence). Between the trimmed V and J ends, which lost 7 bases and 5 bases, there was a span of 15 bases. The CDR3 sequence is CASTRDTKNNSPLHF. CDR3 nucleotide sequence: TGTGCCAGTACCCGGGACACCAAAAATAATTCACCCCTCCACTTT.

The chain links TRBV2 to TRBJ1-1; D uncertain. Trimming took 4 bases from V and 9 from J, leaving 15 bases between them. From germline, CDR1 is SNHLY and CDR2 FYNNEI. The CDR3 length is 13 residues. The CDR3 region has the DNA TGTGCCAGCAGTGTTCAAACACGGAGTCAAGCTTTCTTT. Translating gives CASSVQTRSQAFF.

CDR3 amino acids: CASRQGPIQYF. The CDR3 DNA is TGTGCCAGCAGACAGGGACCCATTCAGTACTTC. The J gene is TRBJ2-4, the V gene TRBV6-5; TRBD1 is a possible D gene (6 bases). Deletions cut 6 bases from V and 9 bases from J, with 9 bases between. The CDR3 runs to 11 residues. Per the germline V gene, CDR1 is MNHEY and CDR2 is SVGAGI.

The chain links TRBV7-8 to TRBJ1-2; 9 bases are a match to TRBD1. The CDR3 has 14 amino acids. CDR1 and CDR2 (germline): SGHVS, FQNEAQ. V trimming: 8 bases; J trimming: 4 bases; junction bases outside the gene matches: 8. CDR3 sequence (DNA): TGTGCCAGCGGGGACAGGGAGGGTAGCTATGGCTACACCTTC. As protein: CASGDREGSYGYTF.

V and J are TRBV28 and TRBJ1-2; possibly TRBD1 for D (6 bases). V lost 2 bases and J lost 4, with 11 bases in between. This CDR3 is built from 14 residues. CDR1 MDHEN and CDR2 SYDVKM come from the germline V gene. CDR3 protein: CASSLGGQAYGYTF. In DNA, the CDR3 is TGTGCCAGCAGTTTAGGGGGACAAGCCTATGGCTACACCTTC.

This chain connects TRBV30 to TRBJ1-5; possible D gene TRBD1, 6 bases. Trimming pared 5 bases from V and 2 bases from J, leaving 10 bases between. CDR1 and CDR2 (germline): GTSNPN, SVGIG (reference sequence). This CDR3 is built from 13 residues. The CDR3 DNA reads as TGTGCCTGGGAAGCAGGGGGCAATCAGCCCCAGCATTTT. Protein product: CAWEAGGNQPQHF. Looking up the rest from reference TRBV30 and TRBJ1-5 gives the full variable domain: SQTIHQWPATLVQPVGSPLSLECTVEGTSNPNLYWYRQAAGRGLQLLFYSVGIGQISSEVPQNLSASRPQDRQFILSSKKLLLSDSGFYLCAWEAGGNQPQHFGDGTRLSIL.

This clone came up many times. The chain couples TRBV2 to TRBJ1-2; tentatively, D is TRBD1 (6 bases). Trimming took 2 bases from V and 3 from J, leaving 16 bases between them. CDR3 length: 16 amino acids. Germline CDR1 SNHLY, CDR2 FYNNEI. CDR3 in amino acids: CASSERGGADYYGYTF. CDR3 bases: TGTGCCAGCAGTGAAAGGGGGGGTGCCGACTACTATGGCTACACCTTC. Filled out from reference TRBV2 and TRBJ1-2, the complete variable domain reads EPEVTQTPSHQVTQMGQEVILRCVPISNHLYFYWYRQILGQKVEFLVSFYNNEISEKSEIFDDQFSVERPDGSNFTLKIRSTKLEDSAMYFCASSERGGADYYGYTFGSGTRLTVV.

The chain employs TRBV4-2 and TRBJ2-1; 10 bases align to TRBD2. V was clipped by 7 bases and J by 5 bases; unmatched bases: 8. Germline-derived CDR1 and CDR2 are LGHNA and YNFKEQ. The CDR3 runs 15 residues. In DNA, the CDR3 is TGTGCCAGCACCTCCGGGACTAGCGCCAACAATGAGCAGTTCTTC. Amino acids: CASTSGTSANNEQFF.

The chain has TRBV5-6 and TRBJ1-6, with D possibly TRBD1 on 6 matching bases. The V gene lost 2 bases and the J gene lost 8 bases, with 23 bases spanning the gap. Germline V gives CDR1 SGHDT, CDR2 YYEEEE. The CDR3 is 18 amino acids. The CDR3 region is CASSFPFNRVIGDSPLHF. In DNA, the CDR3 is TGTGCCAGCAGCTTCCCCTTTAACAGGGTTATAGGAGATTCACCCCTCCACTTT.

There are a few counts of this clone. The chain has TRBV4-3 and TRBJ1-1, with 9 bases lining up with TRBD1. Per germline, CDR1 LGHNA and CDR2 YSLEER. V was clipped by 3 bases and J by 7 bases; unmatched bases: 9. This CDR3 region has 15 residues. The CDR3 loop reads CASSHPGTGKVEAFF. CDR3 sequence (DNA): TGCGCCAGCAGCCACCCCGGGACAGGGAAGGTTGAAGCTTTCTTT.

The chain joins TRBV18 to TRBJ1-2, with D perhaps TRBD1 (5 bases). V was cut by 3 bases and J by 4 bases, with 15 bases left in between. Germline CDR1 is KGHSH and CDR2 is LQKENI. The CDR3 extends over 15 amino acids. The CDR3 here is CASSPDKVLIYGYTF. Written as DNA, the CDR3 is TGTGCCAGCTCACCGGACAAGGTTCTAATCTATGGCTACACCTTC.

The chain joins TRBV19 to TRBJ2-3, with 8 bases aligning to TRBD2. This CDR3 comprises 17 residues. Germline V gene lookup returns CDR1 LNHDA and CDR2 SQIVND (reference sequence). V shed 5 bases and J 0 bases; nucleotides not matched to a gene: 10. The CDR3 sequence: CASSPEWTSLSTDTQYF. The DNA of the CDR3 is TGTGCCAGTAGTCCCGAATGGACTAGCCTTAGCACAGATACGCAGTATTTT.

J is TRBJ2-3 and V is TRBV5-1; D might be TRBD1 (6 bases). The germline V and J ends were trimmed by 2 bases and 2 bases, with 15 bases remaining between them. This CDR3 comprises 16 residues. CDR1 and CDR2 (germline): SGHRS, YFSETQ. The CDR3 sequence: CASSLNGQLPTDTQYF. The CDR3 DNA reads TGCGCCAGCAGCTTAAACGGACAGTTGCCCACAGATACGCAGTATTTT.

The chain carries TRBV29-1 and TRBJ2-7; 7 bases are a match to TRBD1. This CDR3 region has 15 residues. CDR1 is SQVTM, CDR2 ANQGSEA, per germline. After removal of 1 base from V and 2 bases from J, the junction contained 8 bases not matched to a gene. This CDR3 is CSVEASGTDPYEQYF. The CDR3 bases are TGCAGCGTTGAAGCCTCCGGGACAGACCCCTACGAGCAGTACTTC.

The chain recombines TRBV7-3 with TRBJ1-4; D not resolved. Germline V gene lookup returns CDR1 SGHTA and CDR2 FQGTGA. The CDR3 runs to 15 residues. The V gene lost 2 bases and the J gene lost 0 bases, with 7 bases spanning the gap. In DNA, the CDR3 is TGTGCCAGCAGCTTATCTGGAGCAACTAATGAAAAACTGTTTTTT. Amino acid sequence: CASSLSGATNEKLFF.

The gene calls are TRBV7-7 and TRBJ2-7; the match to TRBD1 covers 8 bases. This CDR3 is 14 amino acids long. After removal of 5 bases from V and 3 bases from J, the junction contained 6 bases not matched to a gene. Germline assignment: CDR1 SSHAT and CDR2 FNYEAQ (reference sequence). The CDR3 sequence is CASSQGTGHYEQYF. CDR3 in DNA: TGTGCCAGCAGCCAGGGGACAGGACACTACGAGCAGTACTTC.

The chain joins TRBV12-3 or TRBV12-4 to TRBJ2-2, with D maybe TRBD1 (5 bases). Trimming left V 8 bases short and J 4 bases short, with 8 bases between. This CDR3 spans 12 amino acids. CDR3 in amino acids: CASGRVTGELFF. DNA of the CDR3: TGTGCCAGCGGCAGGGTCACCGGGGAGCTGTTTTTT.